These 22 T cell receptor beta chains were all obtained from the same sample, sequenced in a study of T cell responses to AZD1222 COVID-19 vaccine. Profiled with immunoSEQ multiplex PCR; TCRdb holds only in-frame clones, not every one. Of 150,000 to 190,000 clones listed, 90% are singletons. The source was peripheral blood, collected 28 days after the second AZD1222 dose. These TCRs come from an adult who received the AZD1222 COVID-19 vaccine.

V is TRBV11-2 and J is TRBJ1-5; D ambiguous. The CDR3 is 15 residues long. Trimming left V 0 bases short and J 1 base short, with 7 bases between. In germline, CDR1 is SGHAT, CDR2 FQNNGV. Written as DNA, the CDR3 is TGTGCCAGCAGCTTAGATCGCCAGAGCAATCAGCCCCAGCATTTT. Its protein is CASSLDRQSNQPQHF.

The V gene is TRBV15, the J gene TRBJ1-1; TRBD1 might be the D (6 bases). Germline loops: CDR1 LNHNV, CDR2 YYDKDF (reference sequence). The CDR3 is 16 residues long. The V end lost 5 bases, the J end lost 1 base, and 17 bases lay between the germline ends. CDR3 loop: CATSLPTGRGNTEAFF. For the CDR3, the DNA is TGTGCCACCAGCTTACCGACAGGTCGGGGGAACACTGAAGCTTTCTTT.

The V gene is TRBV27, the J gene TRBJ1-6; D is uncertain. The V gene lost 9 bases and the J gene lost 12 bases, with 12 bases spanning the gap. Germline loops: CDR1 MNHEY, CDR2 SMNVEV (reference sequence). The CDR3 length is 11 residues. Here the CDR3 DNA reads TGTGCCAGTACTGGTAAGAGACCCCTCCACTTT. Its translation is CASTGKRPLHF.

The CDR3 coding sequence is TGTGCCAGCAGTTTCGAAACCCCTTACCTTTCTAACTATGGCTACACCTTC. Translated, it gives CASSFETPYLSNYGYTF. The V call is TRBV28, the J call TRBJ1-2; D not certain. The CDR3 has 17 amino acids. Trimming removed 3 bases from V and 0 bases from J, with 17 bases in between. The germline gives CDR1 MDHEN, CDR2 SYDVKM.

This sequence joins TRBV9 and TRBJ2-7, with a weak D call TRBD2 (6 bases). The CDR3 consists of 15 residues. CDR1 and CDR2 from the germline V gene are SGDLS and YYNGEE. Trimming took off 0 bases at V and 2 bases at J, with 12 bases between the two ends. CDR3 sequence reads: CASSVGGVWTYEQYF. CDR3 DNA: TGTGCCAGCAGCGTAGGGGGGGTGTGGACCTACGAGCAGTACTTC.

The chain links TRBV6-5 to TRBJ2-7, with a tentative D call TRBD2 (6 bases). CDR1 is MNHEY and CDR2 is SVGAGI in the germline V gene. Trimming pared 6 bases from V and 6 bases from J, leaving 18 bases between. The CDR3 runs to 14 residues. CDR3: CASSHGRGLGEQYF. The CDR3 DNA reads as TGTGCCAGCAGCCACGGACGGGGGTTAGGCGAGCAGTACTTC.

The rearrangement uses TRBV12-3 or TRBV12-4 and TRBJ1-1; 7 nucleotides agree with TRBD1. The CDR3 length is 11 residues. The V and J ends lost 6 bases and 7 bases, in that order; junction bases with no gene match: 2. The CDR3 reads CASSRQGEAFF. The CDR3 nucleotides are TGTGCCAGCAGCCGACAGGGTGAAGCTTTCTTT.

This clone appeared once. This chain joins TRBV7-3 and TRBJ2-1; TRBD1 aligns across 8 bases. J was trimmed by 6 bases and V by 0 bases; bases with no gene match: 4. The CDR3 extends over 15 amino acids. The germline V gene has CDR1 SGHTA and CDR2 FQGTGA. CDR3 bases: TGTGCCAGCAGCTTAACAGGACAGGGAGGCAATGAGCAGTTCTTC. It specifies CASSLTGQGGNEQFF.

This clone has more than one count but fewer than ten. The gene calls are TRBV27 and TRBJ2-5; the D is unclear. The V end lost 3 bases, the J end lost 1 base, and 6 bases lay between the germline ends. CDR3 length: 13 residues. Germline V gene lookup returns CDR1 MNHEY and CDR2 SMNVEV (reference sequence). DNA of the CDR3: TGTGCCAGCAGTTTTCCCGGCCAAGAGACCCAGTACTTC. This sequence encodes CASSFPGQETQYF.

This clone appeared a single time. The V call is TRBV3-1 (or the pseudogene TRBV3-2), the J call TRBJ1-5; D is unresolved. Germline V gene data show CDR1 as LGHDT and CDR2 as YNNKEL (reference sequence). Trimming left V 0 bases short and J 1 base short, with 7 bases between. The CDR3 length is 15 residues. CDR3 in DNA: TGTGCCAGCAGCCAAGATCCCACCAGCAATCAGCCCCAGCATTTT. It specifies CASSQDPTSNQPQHF.

This clone was detected a few times. The chain joins TRBV2 to TRBJ2-1, with 8 bases identical to TRBD1. The V gene end was trimmed by 8 bases and the J gene end by 6 bases; junction bases not matched to a gene: 3. The germline gives CDR1 SNHLY, CDR2 FYNNEI. This CDR3 comprises 12 residues. CDR3 nucleotides: TGTGCCAGCGGGGACAGGCTCAATGAGCAGTTCTTC. It encodes CASGDRLNEQFF.

The table lists this clone with a few counts. The gene calls are TRBV2 and TRBJ1-4; 10 positions agree with TRBD1. V shed 6 bases, J shed 5 bases, and the junction held 6 bases outside the gene matches. The germline gives CDR1 SNHLY, CDR2 FYNNEI. The CDR3 is 15 residues long. As DNA, the CDR3 is TGTGCCAGCAGGGGACAGGGGACGGGGAATGAAAAACTGTTTTTT. Its translation: CASRGQGTGNEKLFF.

This clone was seen only once. The CDR3 loop reads CSVKGDTEAFF. The CDR3 bases are TGCAGCGTTAAAGGGGACACTGAAGCTTTCTTT. This rearrangement joins TRBV29-1 to TRBJ1-1; TRBD1 might be the D (5 bases). This CDR3 spans 11 amino acids. V was cut by 5 bases and J by 3 bases, with 7 bases left in between. Per the germline V gene, CDR1 is SQVTM and CDR2 is ANQGSEA.

The genes are TRBV7-2 and TRBJ1-4, with D unclear. Germline lookup yields CDR1 SGHTA and CDR2 FQGNSA. This CDR3 comprises 15 residues. V lost 2 bases and J lost 1, with 8 bases in between. CDR3 sequence reads: CASSLSLGTNEKLFF. DNA for the CDR3: TGTGCCAGCAGCTTAAGTCTAGGAACTAATGAAAAACTGTTTTTT.

The CDR3 nucleotides read TGTGCTAGTGGTTTGCTTACCGAGCGGGAGGGGCACAATGAGCAGTTCTTC. This gives the protein CASGLLTEREGHNEQFF. V is TRBV12-5 and J is TRBJ2-1; 10 nucleotides align to TRBD2. Germline V gene lookup returns CDR1 LGHNT and CDR2 FRNRAP. This CDR3 region has 17 residues. Trimming removed 2 bases from V and 5 bases from J; junction bases left unmatched: 9.

The J gene is TRBJ1-2, the V gene TRBV27; 9 bases align to TRBD1. Germline CDR1 is MNHEY and CDR2 is SMNVEV (reference sequence). V shed 6 bases and J 1 base; nucleotides not matched to a gene: 12. The CDR3 has 17 residues. The CDR3 spells CASRKPGQGGGNYGYTF. The CDR3 nucleotides are TGTGCCAGCAGGAAACCGGGACAGGGAGGAGGTAACTATGGCTACACCTTC.

This clone showed up just once. The chain carries TRBV5-8 and TRBJ1-2, with D possibly being TRBD1 (5 bases). Germline lookup yields CDR1 SGHTS and CDR2 YDEGEE. V lost 2 bases, J lost 1 base, and 21 bases lay in between. This CDR3 region has 18 residues. CDR3 loop: CASSFGFSREPFNYGYTF. The CDR3 nucleotides read TGTGCCAGCAGCTTTGGATTCTCCAGGGAGCCTTTTAACTATGGCTACACCTTC.

This chain joins TRBV20-1 and TRBJ2-5, with D perhaps TRBD2 (6 bases). Germline-derived CDR1 and CDR2 are DFQATT and SNEGSKA (reference sequence). The CDR3 runs to 11 residues. CDR3 bases: TGCAGAACGGACTACAAAGAGACCCAGTACTTC. Its protein is CRTDYKETQYF.

This chain links TRBV29-1 with TRBJ2-1; D might be TRBD2 (5 bases). CDR1 and CDR2 (germline): SQVTM, ANQGSEA. V was cut by 4 bases and J by 1 base, with 11 bases left in between. CDR3 length equals 14 residues. As DNA, the CDR3 is TGCAGCGTTGTCCCCTCGGGATCCTACAATGAGCAGTTCTTC. Translating gives CSVVPSGSYNEQFF.

This chain uses TRBV2 with TRBJ1-5; D remains unclear. The CDR3 is made up of 14 amino acids. Germline CDR1 and CDR2: SNHLY and FYNNEI. V shed 1 base and J shed 7 bases, with 11 bases lying between them. The CDR3 DNA follows: TGTGCCAGCAGTGAAGGCCTGTCCCGCCAGCCCCAGCATTTT. Translated, it gives CASSEGLSRQPQHF.

This chain connects TRBV6-1 to TRBJ1-2; 10 bases agree with TRBD1. The CDR3 has 15 amino acids. CDR1 and CDR2 (germline): MNHNS, SASEGT. Losses at the gene ends were 5 bases for V and 5 bases for J; bases not matched to a gene: 8. The CDR3 sequence: CASSKRDRGGYGYTF. The CDR3 DNA is TGTGCCAGCAGTAAACGGGACAGGGGAGGGTATGGCTACACCTTC.

This chain connects TRBV24-1 to TRBJ1-1; the D gene is possibly TRBD1 (5 bases). The V end was cut by 0 bases, the J end by 9 bases, with 7 bases between. The CDR3 loop spans 12 amino acids. Germline CDR1 and CDR2: KGHDR and SFDVKD. The CDR3 DNA is TGTGCCACCAGTGATTTGTACAGGAAAGCTTTCTTT. It yields the protein CATSDLYRKAFF.